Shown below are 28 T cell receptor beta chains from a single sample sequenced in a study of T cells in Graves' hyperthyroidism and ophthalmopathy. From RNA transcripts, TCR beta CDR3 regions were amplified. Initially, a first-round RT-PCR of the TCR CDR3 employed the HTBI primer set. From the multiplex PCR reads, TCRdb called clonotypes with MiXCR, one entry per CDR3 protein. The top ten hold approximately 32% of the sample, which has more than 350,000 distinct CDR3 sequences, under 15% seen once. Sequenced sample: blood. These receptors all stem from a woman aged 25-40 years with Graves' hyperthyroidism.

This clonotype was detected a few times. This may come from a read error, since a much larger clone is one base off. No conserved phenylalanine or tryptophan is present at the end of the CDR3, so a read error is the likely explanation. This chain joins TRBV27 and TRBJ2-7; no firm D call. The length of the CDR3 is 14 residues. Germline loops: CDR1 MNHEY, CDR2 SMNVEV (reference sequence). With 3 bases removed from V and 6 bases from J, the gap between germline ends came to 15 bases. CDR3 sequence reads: CASSFTQANAEQYL. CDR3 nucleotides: TGTGCCAGCAGTTTTACACAAGCGAATGCCGAGCAGTACCTC.

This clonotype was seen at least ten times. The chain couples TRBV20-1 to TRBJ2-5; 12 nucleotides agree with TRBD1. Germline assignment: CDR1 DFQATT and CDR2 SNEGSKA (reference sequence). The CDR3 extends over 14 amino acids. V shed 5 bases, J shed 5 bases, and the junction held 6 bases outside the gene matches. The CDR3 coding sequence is TGCAGTGCTCTTCCGGGACAGGGGGCTGAGACCCAGTACTTC. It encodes CSALPGQGAETQYF.

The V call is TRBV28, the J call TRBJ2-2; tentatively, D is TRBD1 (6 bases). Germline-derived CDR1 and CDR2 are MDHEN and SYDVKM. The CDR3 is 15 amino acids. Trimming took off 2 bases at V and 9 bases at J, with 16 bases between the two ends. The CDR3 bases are TGTGCCAGCAGTTTAGCCACCCTCGGACAGCGGGAGCTGTTTTTT. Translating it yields CASSLATLGQRELFF.

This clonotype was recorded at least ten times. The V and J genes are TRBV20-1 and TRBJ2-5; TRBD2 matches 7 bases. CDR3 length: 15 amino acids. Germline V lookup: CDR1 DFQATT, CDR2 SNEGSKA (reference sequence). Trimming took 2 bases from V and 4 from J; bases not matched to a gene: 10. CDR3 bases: TGCAGTGCTAGACCTTCCGACCGGGAGGCAGAGACCCAGTACTTC. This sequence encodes CSARPSDREAETQYF.

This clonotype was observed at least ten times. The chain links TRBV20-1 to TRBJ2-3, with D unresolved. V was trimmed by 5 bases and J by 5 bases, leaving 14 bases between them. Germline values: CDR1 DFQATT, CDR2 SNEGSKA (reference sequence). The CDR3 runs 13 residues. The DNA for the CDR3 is TGCAGTGCTCTATGGGGATTGGGAGATACGCAGTATTTT. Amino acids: CSALWGLGDTQYF.

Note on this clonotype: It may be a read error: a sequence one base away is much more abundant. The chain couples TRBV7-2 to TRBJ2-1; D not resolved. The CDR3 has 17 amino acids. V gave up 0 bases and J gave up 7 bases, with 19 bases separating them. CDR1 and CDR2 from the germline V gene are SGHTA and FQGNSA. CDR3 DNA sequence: TGTGCCAGCAGCTTAGCGCCGGCCGGGTCTGCAATGAATGAGCAGTTCTTC. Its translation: CASSLAPAGSAMNEQFF.

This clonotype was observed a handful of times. The CDR3 DNA follows: TGTGCCAGCAGTTTCCTAGGGGGCGGGCAGCCCCAGCATTTT. It is translated as CASSFLGGGQPQHF. This chain uses TRBV27 with TRBJ1-5, with 7 nucleotides matching TRBD1. Germline trimming cut 3 bases from V and 7 bases from J; bases unmatched to any gene: 6. The CDR3 length is 14 residues. CDR1 and CDR2 from the germline V gene are MNHEY and SMNVEV (reference sequence).

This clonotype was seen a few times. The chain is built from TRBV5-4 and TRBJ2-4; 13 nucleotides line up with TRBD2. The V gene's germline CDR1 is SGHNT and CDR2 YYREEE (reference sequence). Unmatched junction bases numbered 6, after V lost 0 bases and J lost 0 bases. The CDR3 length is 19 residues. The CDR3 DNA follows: TGTGCCAGCAGCTTGGAAGGGACTAGCGGGGATCTAGCCAAAAACATTCAGTACTTC. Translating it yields CASSLEGTSGDLAKNIQYF. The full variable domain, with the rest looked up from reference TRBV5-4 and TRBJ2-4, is ETGVTQSPTHLIKTRGQQVTLRCSSQSGHNTVSWYQQALGQGPQFIFQYYREEENGRGNFPPRFSGLQFPNYSSELNVNALELDDSALYLCASSLEGTSGDLAKNIQYFGAGTRLSVL.

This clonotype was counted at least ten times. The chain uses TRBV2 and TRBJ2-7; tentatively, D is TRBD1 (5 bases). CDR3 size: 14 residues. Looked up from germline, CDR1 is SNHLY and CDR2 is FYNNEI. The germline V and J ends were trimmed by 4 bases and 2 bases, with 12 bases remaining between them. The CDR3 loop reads CASSGNDRPYEQYF. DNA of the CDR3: TGTGCCAGCAGTGGAAACGACAGACCCTACGAGCAGTACTTC.

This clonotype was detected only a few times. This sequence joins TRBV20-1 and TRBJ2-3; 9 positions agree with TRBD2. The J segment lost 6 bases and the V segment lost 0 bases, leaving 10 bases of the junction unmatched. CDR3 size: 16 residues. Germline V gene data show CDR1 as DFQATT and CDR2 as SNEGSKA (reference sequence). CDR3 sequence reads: CSARDWTSERSDTQYF. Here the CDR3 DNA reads TGCAGTGCTAGAGATTGGACTAGCGAGAGATCGGATACGCAGTATTTT.

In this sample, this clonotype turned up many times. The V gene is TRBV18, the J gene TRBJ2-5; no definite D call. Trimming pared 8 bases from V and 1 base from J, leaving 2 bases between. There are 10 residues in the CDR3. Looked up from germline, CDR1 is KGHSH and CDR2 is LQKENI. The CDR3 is CASSQETQYF. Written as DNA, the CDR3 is TGTGCCAGCAGCCAAGAGACCCAGTACTTC.

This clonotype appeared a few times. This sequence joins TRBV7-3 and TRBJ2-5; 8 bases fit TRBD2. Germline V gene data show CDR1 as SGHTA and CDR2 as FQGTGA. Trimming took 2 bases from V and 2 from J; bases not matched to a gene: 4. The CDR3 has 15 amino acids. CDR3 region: CASSLRGRRQETQYF. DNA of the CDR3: TGTGCCAGCAGCTTACGCGGGAGGAGACAAGAGACCCAGTACTTC.

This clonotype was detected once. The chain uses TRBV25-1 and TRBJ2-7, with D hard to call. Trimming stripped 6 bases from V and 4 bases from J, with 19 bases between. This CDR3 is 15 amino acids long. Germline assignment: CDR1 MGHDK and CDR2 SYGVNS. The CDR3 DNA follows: TGTGCCAGCAGCCACGCGGAAGCCGTTGTTTACGAGCAGTACTTC. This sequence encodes CASSHAEAVVYEQYF.

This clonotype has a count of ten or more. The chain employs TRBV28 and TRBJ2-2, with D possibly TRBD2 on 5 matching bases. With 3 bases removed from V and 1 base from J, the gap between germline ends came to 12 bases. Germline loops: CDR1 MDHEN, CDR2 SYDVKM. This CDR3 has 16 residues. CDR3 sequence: CASSFRRRVNTGELFF. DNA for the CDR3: TGTGCCAGCAGTTTTCGGCGGCGGGTGAACACCGGGGAGCTGTTTTTT.

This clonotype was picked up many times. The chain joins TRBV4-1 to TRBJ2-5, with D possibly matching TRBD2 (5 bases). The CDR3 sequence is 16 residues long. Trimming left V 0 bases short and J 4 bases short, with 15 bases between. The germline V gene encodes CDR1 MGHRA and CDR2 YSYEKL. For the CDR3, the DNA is TGCGCCAGCAGCCAAGATTTTACGGGATACGTAGAGACCCAGTACTTC. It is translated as CASSQDFTGYVETQYF.

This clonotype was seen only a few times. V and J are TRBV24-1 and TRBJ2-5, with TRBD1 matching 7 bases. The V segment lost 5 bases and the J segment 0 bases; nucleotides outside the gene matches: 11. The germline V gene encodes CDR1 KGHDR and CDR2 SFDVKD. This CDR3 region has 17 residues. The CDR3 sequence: CATSVRTGLPHQETQYF. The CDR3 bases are TGTGCCACCAGTGTCAGGACAGGACTCCCGCACCAAGAGACCCAGTACTTC.

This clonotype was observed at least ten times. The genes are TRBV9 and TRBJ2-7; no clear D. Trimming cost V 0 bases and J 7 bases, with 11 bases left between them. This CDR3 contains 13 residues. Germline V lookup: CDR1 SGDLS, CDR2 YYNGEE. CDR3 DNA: TGTGCCAGCAGCGTAGGGCCGGACGGGGAGCAGTACTTC. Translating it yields CASSVGPDGEQYF.

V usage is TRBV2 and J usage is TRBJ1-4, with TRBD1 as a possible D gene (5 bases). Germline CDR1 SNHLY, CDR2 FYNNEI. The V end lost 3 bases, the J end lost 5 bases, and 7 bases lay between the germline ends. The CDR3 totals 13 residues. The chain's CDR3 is CASSDGANEKLFF. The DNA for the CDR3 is TGTGCCAGCAGTGACGGGGCCAATGAAAAACTGTTTTTT.

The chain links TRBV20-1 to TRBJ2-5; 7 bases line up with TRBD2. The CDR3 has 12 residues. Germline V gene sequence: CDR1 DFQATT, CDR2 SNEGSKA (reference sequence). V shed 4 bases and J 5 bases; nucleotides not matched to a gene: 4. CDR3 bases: TGCAGTGCTATGGGGGGAGGGGAGACCCAGTACTTC. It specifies CSAMGGGETQYF.

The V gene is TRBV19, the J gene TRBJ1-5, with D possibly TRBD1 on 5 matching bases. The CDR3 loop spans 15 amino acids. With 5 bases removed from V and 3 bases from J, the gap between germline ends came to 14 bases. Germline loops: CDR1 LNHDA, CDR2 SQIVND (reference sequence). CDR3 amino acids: CASSSRDGLNQPQHF. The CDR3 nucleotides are TGTGCCAGTAGTTCCCGGGACGGACTCAATCAGCCCCAGCATTTT.

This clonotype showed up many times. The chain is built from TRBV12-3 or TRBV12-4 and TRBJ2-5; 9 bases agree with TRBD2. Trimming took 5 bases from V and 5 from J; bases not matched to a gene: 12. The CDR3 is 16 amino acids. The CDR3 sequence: CASSLRRPSGMETQYF. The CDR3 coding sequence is TGTGCCAGCAGTCTCCGGCGGCCTAGCGGGATGGAGACCCAGTACTTC.

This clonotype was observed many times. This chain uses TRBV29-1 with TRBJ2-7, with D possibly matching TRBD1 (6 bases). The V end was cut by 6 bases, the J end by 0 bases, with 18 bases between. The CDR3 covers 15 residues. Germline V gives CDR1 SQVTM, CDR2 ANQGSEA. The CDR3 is CSVRTGQGSSYEQYF. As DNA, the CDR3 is TGCAGCGTGCGTACCGGGCAGGGGAGCTCCTACGAGCAGTACTTC.

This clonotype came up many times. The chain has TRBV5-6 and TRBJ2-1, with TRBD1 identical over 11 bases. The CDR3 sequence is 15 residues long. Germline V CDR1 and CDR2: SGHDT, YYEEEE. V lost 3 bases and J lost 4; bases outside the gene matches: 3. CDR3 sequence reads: CASSWTGGTYNEQFF. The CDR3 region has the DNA TGTGCCAGCAGCTGGACAGGGGGCACATACAATGAGCAGTTCTTC.

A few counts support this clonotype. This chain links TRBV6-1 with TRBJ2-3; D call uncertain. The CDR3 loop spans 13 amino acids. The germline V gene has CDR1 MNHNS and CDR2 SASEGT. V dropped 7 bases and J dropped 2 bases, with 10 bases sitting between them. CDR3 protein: CASNGRDTDTQYF. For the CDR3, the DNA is TGTGCCAGCAATGGCAGAGACACAGATACGCAGTATTTT.

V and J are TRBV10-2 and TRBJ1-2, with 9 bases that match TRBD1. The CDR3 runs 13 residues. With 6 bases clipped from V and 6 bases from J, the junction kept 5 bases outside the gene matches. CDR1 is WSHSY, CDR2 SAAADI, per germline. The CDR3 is CASSGDRVDGYTF. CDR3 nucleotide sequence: TGCGCCAGCAGCGGGGACAGGGTGGATGGCTACACCTTC.

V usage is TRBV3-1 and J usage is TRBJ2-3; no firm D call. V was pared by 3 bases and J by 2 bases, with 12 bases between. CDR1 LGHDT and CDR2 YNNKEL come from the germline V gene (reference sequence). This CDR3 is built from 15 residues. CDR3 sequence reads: CASSHLVEITDTQYF. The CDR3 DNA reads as TGTGCCAGCAGCCACCTAGTTGAGATCACAGATACGCAGTATTTT.

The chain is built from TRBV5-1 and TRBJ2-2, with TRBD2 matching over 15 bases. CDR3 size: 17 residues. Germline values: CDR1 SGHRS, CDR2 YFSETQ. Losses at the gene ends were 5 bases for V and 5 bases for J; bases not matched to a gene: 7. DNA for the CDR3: TGCGCCAGCAGTTCTGGACTAGCGGGAGGGACAACCGGGGAGCTGTTTTTT. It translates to CASSSGLAGGTTGELFF.

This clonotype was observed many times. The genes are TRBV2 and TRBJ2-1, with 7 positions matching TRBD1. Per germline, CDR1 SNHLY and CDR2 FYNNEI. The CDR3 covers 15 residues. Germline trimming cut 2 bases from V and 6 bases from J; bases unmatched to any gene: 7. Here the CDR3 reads CASSELTGMANEQFF. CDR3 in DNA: TGTGCCAGCAGTGAATTGACAGGGATGGCCAATGAGCAGTTCTTC.